This T cell receptor beta chain was retrieved from a study of shared clonotypes between healthy human individuals. TCRdb keeps only in-frame clones here, not all; method: immunoSEQ multiplex PCR. The table records some 470,000 clones, less than 80% of them present only once. Between the trimmed V and J ends, which lost 5 bases and 3 bases, there was a span of 10 bases. Germline V gives CDR1 SGHAT, CDR2 FQNNGV. The CDR3 is 13 residues long. Extraction of genomic DNA in unsorted samples used about 90 million PBMCs. The chain joins TRBV11-2 to TRBJ2-5, with TRBD1 as a possible D gene (5 bases). The sequence was collected from a woman aged 40 to 49 in good health. Some clones in this sample may be carry-over from other donors' samples. Material for sequencing was PBMCs. The CDR3 nucleotides read TGTGCCAGCAGCCCAGACAGAGAAGAGACCCAGTACTTC. This sequence encodes CASSPDREETQYF. Full variable domain (remainder filled in from reference TRBV11-2 and TRBJ2-5): EAGVAQSPRYKIIEKRQSVAFWCNPISGHATLYWYQQILGQGPKLLIQFQNNGVVDDSQLPKDRFSAERLKGVDSTLKIQPAKLEDSAVYLCASSPDREETQYFGPGTRLLVL.